The clone carrying this T cell receptor beta chain was recorded many times. This sample is drawn from a study of T cell repertoires in cytomegalovirus infection. Study context: Matching HLA type, along with CMV infection, was indicated by public TCR beta signatures.

Each CDR3 protein gets one entry after TCRdb re-called the reads with MiXCR. This table holds about 260,000 distinct CDR3 sequences, roughly 10% found once. Germline values: CDR1 SGHTA, CDR2 FQGNSA. The length of the CDR3 is 16 residues. The ends were cut back, 5 bases at V and 0 bases at J, with 14 bases in the middle. This sequence was found in a human donor in good health (CMV status not recorded). Some clones in this sample may be carry-over from other donors' samples. Sequenced material: PBMCs. This chain uses TRBV7-2 with TRBJ2-4; unclear D gene. This CDR3 is CASSPTQILAKNIQYF. The CDR3 DNA follows: TGTGCCAGCAGCCCGACACAGATACTAGCCAAAAACATTCAGTACTTC.